One T cell receptor beta chain is described in this entry. This sample is part of a study of blood T cell repertoires in COVID-19. Study context: The study drew acute and convalescent COVID-19 samples from the United States, Italy and Spain. Sample material is recorded as cDNA or gDNA derived from T cells, B-cell-depleted T cells, or PBMCs.

The CDR3 loop spans 15 amino acids. V lost 0 bases and J lost 8; bases outside the gene matches: 12. Germline V gene sequence: CDR1 SQVTM, CDR2 ANQGSEA. In the original workflow: Amplification from reference gene primers served as the basis for estimated nucleated cell counts. Clones were read by immunoSEQ multiplex PCR, and TCRdb kept only the in-frame ones, dropping some. The V and J calls and clone size were taken over from that table, and D and trimming were inferred from the DNA. The table includes about 150,000 clones, 85% to 90% detected once. The clonotype originates from an elderly man with acute or convalescent COVID-19. This chain uses TRBV29-1 with TRBJ1-2; TRBD1 matches at 7 bases. The sequencing sample was made of peripheral blood. The CDR3 coding sequence is TGCAGCGTTGAAGAGGACCACAGGGGTTTGAGGGGCTACACCTTC. Translated: CSVEEDHRGLRGYTF.